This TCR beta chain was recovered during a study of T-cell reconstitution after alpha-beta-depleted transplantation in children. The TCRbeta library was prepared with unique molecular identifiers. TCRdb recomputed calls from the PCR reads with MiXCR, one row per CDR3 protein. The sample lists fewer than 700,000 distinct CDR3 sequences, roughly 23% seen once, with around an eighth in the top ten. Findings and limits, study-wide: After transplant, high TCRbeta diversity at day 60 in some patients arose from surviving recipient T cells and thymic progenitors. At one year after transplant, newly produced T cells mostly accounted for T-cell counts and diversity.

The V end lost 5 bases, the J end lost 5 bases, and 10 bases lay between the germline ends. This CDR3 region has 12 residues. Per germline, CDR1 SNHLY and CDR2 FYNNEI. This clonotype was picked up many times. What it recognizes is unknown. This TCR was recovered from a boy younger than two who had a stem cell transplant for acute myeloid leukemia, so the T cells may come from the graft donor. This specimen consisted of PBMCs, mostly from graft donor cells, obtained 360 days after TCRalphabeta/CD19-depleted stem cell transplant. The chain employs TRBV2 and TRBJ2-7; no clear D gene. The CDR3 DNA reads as TGTGCCAGCAGTCGGGTTGTCGACGAGCAGTACTTC. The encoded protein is CASSRVVDEQYF.